The 4 T cell receptor beta chains below come from one sample, sequenced in a study of T cell repertoires in cytomegalovirus infection. TCRdb itself ran the reads through MiXCR, one entry per CDR3 protein. The data show a few hundred thousand distinct CDR3 sequences, around 18% seen once. The sample was PBMCs. The receptors originated from a human donor in good health (CMV status not recorded). Some clones in this sample may be carry-over from other donors' samples.

This clonotype was counted at least ten times. This chain links TRBV7-6 with TRBJ1-5; unclear D gene. Germline V gene lookup returns CDR1 SGHVS and CDR2 FNYEAQ. CDR3 length: 13 amino acids. V lost 2 bases, J lost 7 bases, and 9 bases lay in between. The CDR3 loop reads CASSLRVGQPQHF. The CDR3 region has the DNA TGTGCCAGCAGCTTAAGAGTGGGCCAGCCCCAGCATTTT.

This clonotype was seen only a few times. This rearrangement joins TRBV6-5 to TRBJ2-5; D is ambiguous. Germline values: CDR1 MNHEY, CDR2 SVGAGI. V lost 0 bases and J lost 4, with 9 bases in between. The CDR3 extends over 14 amino acids. The CDR3 region has the DNA TGTGCCAGCAGTTACTCGATTGCCGGAGAGACCCAGTACTTC. It yields the protein CASSYSIAGETQYF.

This clonotype was counted ten times or more. The genes are TRBV12-3 or TRBV12-4 and TRBJ2-1, with TRBD1 matching 9 bases. The CDR3 runs to 13 residues. V trimming: 1 base; J trimming: 10 bases; junction bases outside the gene matches: 2. As DNA, the CDR3 is TGTGCCAGCAGTTTAGTGGACAGGGGAGAGCAGTTCTTC. Residues: CASSLVDRGEQFF.

This clonotype was counted between two and nine times. The chain links TRBV29-1 to TRBJ2-2; D assignment may be TRBD1 or TRBD2 (5 bases each). The CDR3 loop spans 11 amino acids. Trimming cost V 7 bases and J 7 bases, with 10 bases left between them. Germline V lookup: CDR1 SQVTM, CDR2 ANQGSEA. DNA for the CDR3: TGCAGCGGTGGGGACGGCGGGGAGCTGTTTTTT. It is translated as CSGGDGGELFF.